These T cell receptor beta chains were read from a single sample in a study of T cells in Graves' hyperthyroidism and ophthalmopathy. TCRdb re-called the multiplex PCR reads through MiXCR, storing one row per CDR3 protein. The table lists more than 350,000 distinct CDR3 sequences, 13% to 15% of them singletons, with under 25% in the top ten. Sequenced sample: blood. These receptors were taken from a woman aged 60-70 years with Graves' ophthalmopathy. CDR3s leave out the opening cysteine and the closing phenylalanine or tryptophan.

TRBJ2-7	TRBV11-2	10	ASSFTAGEQY
TRBJ2-3	TRBV10-3	14	AISEFRGLPTDTQY
TRBJ2-3	TRBV15	13	ATSSTFGLTDTQY
TRBJ1-3	TRBV29-1	11	SVYRGSGNTIY
TRBJ1-5	TRBV18	11	ASSPDSDQPQH
TRBJ2-7	TRBV7-9	11	ASTLLQGYEQY
TRBJ2-5	TRBV5-1	12	ASSLLQGQETQY
TRBJ1-2	TRBV30	12	AWRPPQGSYGYT
TRBJ2-3	TRBV12-3/TRBV12-4	13	ASREGGRATDTQY
TRBJ1-3	TRBV4-1	14	ASSQKDLLSGNTIY
TRBJ2-7	TRBV29-1	13	SVEDRGSGSYEQY
TRBJ2-7	TRBV11-2	17	ASSGRAGLVVHEASEQY
TRBJ1-5	TRBV20-1	11	SANHREDQPQH
TRBJ2-2	TRBV2	12	ASAARGNTGELF
TRBJ1-2	TRBV29-1	11	SVTRGSNYGYT
TRBJ2-5	TRBV19	12	ASSDQGGQETQY
TRBJ2-2	TRBV29-1	12	SVVKVGGTGELF
TRBJ2-7	TRBV20-1	16	SARDLYRTSGRADEQY
TRBJ1-4	TRBV6-1	12	ASRMTGKVEKLF
TRBJ2-5	TRBV3-1	13	ASSQRGRRQETQY
TRBJ2-1	TRBV29-1	12	SVTLAESYNEQF
TRBJ1-1	TRBV11-2	12	ASSADRGRTEAF
TRBJ2-1	TRBV10-1	12	ASSPGPSWDEQF
TRBJ2-5	TRBV18	10	ASSPRSETQY
TRBJ2-1	TRBV10-3	14	AISEQGGLAYNEQF
TRBJ2-6	TRBV3-1	17	ASSQGGLAGRSGANVLT
TRBJ2-1	TRBV4-1	11	ASSQELAPEQF
TRBJ2-1	TRBV28	12	ASRNDRDTNEQF
TRBJ2-7	TRBV5-1	12	ASSLLDGTYEQY
TRBJ2-1	TRBV27	12	ASRADYPYNEQF
TRBJ1-6	TRBV13	14	ASSLLLGQINSPLH
TRBJ2-7	TRBV19	11	ASSPGTGVQQY
TRBJ1-4	TRBV7-9	13	ASSLMDAPNEKLF
TRBJ2-2	TRBV27	14	ASSTWTSVHTGELF
TRBJ2-3	TRBV7-2	13	ASSLASGRVDTQY
TRBJ1-2	TRBV2	12	ASSEGTGQEGYT
TRBJ1-5	TRBV27	11	ASSLSINQPQH
TRBJ2-3	TRBV5-1	13	ASSLRTSGTDTQY
TRBJ2-7	TRBV2	12	ASSVGQGRGEQY
TRBJ2-7	TRBV7-9	14	ASSLEFGSGSYEQY
TRBJ2-7	TRBV3-1	13	ASSPGTGSSYEQY
TRBJ2-7	TRBV29-1	9	STRTGIEQY
TRBJ2-2	TRBV3-1	14	ASSPPGLSNTGELF
TRBJ1-3	TRBV11-3	11	ASSQSSGNTIY
TRBJ2-4	TRBV11-1	19	ASSYRRGTPSGPLSKNIQY
TRBJ2-7	TRBV6-6	12	ASSYSSGTYEQY
TRBJ1-5	TRBV5-6	12	ASSLGISNQPQH
TRBJ2-7	TRBV11-2	12	ASSLGSGMDEQY
TRBJ2-1	TRBV5-5	13	ASRPRQESYNEQF
TRBJ1-1	TRBV4-2	12	ASSRREAGTGAF
TRBJ2-3	TRBV4-2	14	ASSQDRTSSTDTQY
TRBJ2-1	TRBV9	10	ASSPGDNEQF
TRBJ2-2	TRBV29-1	11	SVKGQHTGELF
TRBJ2-5	TRBV2	13	ASNVPGQGRETQY
TRBJ1-6	TRBV11-2	14	ASSLGTSVQHSPLH
TRBJ1-6	TRBV5-1	14	ASSRTGSSYNSPLH
TRBJ1-4	TRBV19	12	ASSPRTENEKLF
TRBJ2-3	TRBV7-9	13	ASSIQGAQTDTQY
TRBJ1-5	TRBV2	12	AGMSTGGNQPQH
TRBJ2-3	TRBV11-2	13	ASSLGGTGSDTQY